This paragraph reports one T cell receptor beta chain. The data were produced by immunoSEQ multiplex PCR, yet TCRdb's version contains in-frame clones alone and is incomplete. The sample carries about 63,000 clones, around two thirds recorded once. Germline values: CDR1 SGHDN, CDR2 FVKESK. The junction had 16 bases not matched to a gene; V was cut back by 4 bases and J by 3 bases. This CDR3 is 19 amino acids long. These data come from a study of T cells in tumors after PD-1 blockade. The sample consisted of PBMCs, taken after anti-PD-1 treatment. This rearrangement joins TRBV14 to TRBJ1-3, with 9 bases lining up with TRBD1. The TCR was taken from a human donor with basal cell carcinoma. CDR3 sequence (DNA): TGTGCCAGCAGCCGATGGTCCGGGACAGGGTTCGCCGATGGAAACACCATATATTTT. It translates to CASSRWSGTGFADGNTIYF.